The 15 T cell receptor beta chains below come from one sample, sequenced in a study of T-cell reconstitution after alpha-beta-depleted transplantation in children. Unique molecular identifiers were incorporated into the prepared TCRbeta library. TCRdb re-analysed the PCR reads in MiXCR, keeping a single row per CDR3 protein. The repertoire consists of some 300,000 distinct CDR3 sequences, with 10% occurring once and the leading ten covering 2.4%. The sequences come from PBMCs from the stem cell graft donor, collected from the stem cell graft. Receptors were obtained from a human donor who donated a stem cell graft to a child with acute lymphoblastic leukemia.

Only a few counts were recorded for this clonotype. The genes are TRBV12-3 or TRBV12-4 and TRBJ2-1; D remains unclear. V was clipped by 1 base and J by 5 bases, with 9 bases between them. The CDR3 contains 14 residues. The CDR3 protein is CASSLEENNNEQFF. The CDR3 bases are TGTGCCAGCAGTTTAGAAGAGAACAACAATGAGCAGTTCTTC.

This clonotype appeared a few times. V is TRBV12-3 or TRBV12-4 and J is TRBJ2-6; D unclear. CDR3 length equals 12 residues. V shed 6 bases and J shed 2 bases, with 2 bases lying between them. The CDR3 reads CASSPGANVLTF. In DNA form, the CDR3 reads TGTGCCAGCAGCCCTGGGGCCAACGTCCTGACTTTC.

This rearrangement joins TRBV7-3 to TRBJ2-5, with D tentatively TRBD2 (5 bases). Trimming shortened V by 3 bases and J by 4 bases, and 6 bases separated the two germline ends. Germline loops: CDR1 SGHTA, CDR2 FQGTGA. The CDR3 is 12 amino acids. The CDR3 DNA sequence: TGTGCCAGCAGCTTCGAGGGAGAGACCCAGTACTTC. Protein: CASSFEGETQYF. Full variable domain (remainder filled in from reference TRBV7-3 and TRBJ2-5): GAGVSQTPSNKVTEKGKYVELRCDPISGHTALYWYRQSLGQGPEFLIYFQGTGAADDSGLPNDRFFAVRPEGSVSTLKIQRTERGDSAVYLCASSFEGETQYFGPGTRLLVL.

This clonotype has just a few counts. V is TRBV29-1 and J is TRBJ2-7; D is perhaps TRBD1 or TRBD2 (5 bases each). The CDR3 covers 14 residues. Germline CDR1 SQVTM, CDR2 ANQGSEA. The V and J ends lost 5 bases and 3 bases respectively, with 17 bases between them. The CDR3 is CSVRSGSRVYEQYF. The CDR3, as DNA: TGCAGCGTTCGGTCAGGGAGCAGGGTCTACGAGCAGTACTTC.

V is TRBV29-1 and J is TRBJ2-1; 7 bases match TRBD2. The ends lost 5 bases at V and 4 bases at J; junction bases unmatched: 8. The germline V gene has CDR1 SQVTM and CDR2 ANQGSEA. This CDR3 has 14 residues. The CDR3 DNA reads as TGCAGCGTTACCGGGACTACCCTTTACAATGAGCAGTTCTTC. As protein: CSVTGTTLYNEQFF.

The chain combines TRBV4-2 with TRBJ2-3; 10 bases agree with TRBD2. The J segment lost 4 bases and the V segment lost 7 bases, leaving 5 bases of the junction unmatched. Germline assignment: CDR1 LGHNA and CDR2 YNFKEQ. The CDR3 sequence is 14 residues long. CDR3 DNA sequence: TGTGCCAGCATGCCCGGGACTAGCGCAGATACGCAGTATTTT. As protein: CASMPGTSADTQYF.

The V call is TRBV7-2, the J call TRBJ2-7; D is possibly TRBD1 or TRBD2 (7 bases each). Germline CDR1 reads SGHTA; CDR2 reads FQGNSA. The CDR3 is 15 amino acids. The ends were cut back, 1 base at V and 4 bases at J, with 14 bases in the middle. CDR3 sequence (DNA): TGTGCCAGCAGCTTAGTTGTCAGGGGGGGGTACGAGCAGTACTTC. Protein sequence: CASSLVVRGGYEQYF.

The V and J genes are TRBV27 and TRBJ2-7; D is ambiguous. The V and J ends lost 5 bases and 3 bases respectively, with 20 bases between them. The germline gives CDR1 MNHEY, CDR2 SMNVEV (reference sequence). The CDR3 is 16 residues long. For the CDR3, the DNA is TGTGCCAGCAGTCCGGTAAAGTCGCTCACTTTCTACGAGCAGTACTTC. Translation: CASSPVKSLTFYEQYF.

This clonotype was seen at least ten times. V gene TRBV4-3 combines with J gene TRBJ2-1, with 8 bases matching TRBD1. Germline trimming cut 5 bases from V and 9 bases from J; bases unmatched to any gene: 6. The CDR3 has 13 amino acids. CDR1 is LGHNA, CDR2 YSLEER, per germline. The CDR3 region has the DNA TGCGCCAGCAGCGAGGGACAGGTGGGTGAGCAGTTCTTC. This translates into CASSEGQVGEQFF.

This clonotype was detected only once. V is TRBV4-2 and J is TRBJ1-3; D is unresolved. V lost 1 base and J 2 bases, leaving 6 bases between the germline ends. Germline-derived CDR1 and CDR2 are LGHNA and YNFKEQ. The CDR3 sequence is 14 residues long. For the CDR3, the DNA is TGTGCCAGCAGCCAAGGTCCAGCTGGAAACACCATATATTTT. It translates to CASSQGPAGNTIYF.

V gene TRBV7-9 combines with J gene TRBJ2-1; D not certain. This CDR3 has 14 residues. V was pared by 8 bases and J by 4 bases, with 15 bases between. The germline gives CDR1 SEHNR, CDR2 FQNEAQ (reference sequence). The CDR3 region is CASFPVLGYNEQFF. The CDR3 region has the DNA TGTGCCAGCTTCCCAGTGCTTGGATACAATGAGCAGTTCTTC. The full variable domain, completed using reference TRBV7-9 and TRBJ2-1, is DTGVSQNPRHKITKRGQNVTFRCDPISEHNRLYWYRQTLGQGPEFLTYFQNEAQLEKSRLLSDRFSAERPKGSFSTLEIQRTEQGDSAMYLCASFPVLGYNEQFFGPGTRLTVL.

This chain uses TRBV27 with TRBJ2-1, with 8 positions matching TRBD1. J gave up 9 bases and V 5 bases, and 9 bases lay outside the gene matches. Germline V gives CDR1 MNHEY, CDR2 SMNVEV (reference sequence). The CDR3 loop spans 14 amino acids. The CDR3 sequence is CASSVRQGTGEQFF. The CDR3 DNA sequence: TGTGCCAGCAGTGTAAGACAGGGGACGGGTGAGCAGTTCTTC.

This chain connects TRBV6-5 to TRBJ2-1; tentatively, D is TRBD2 (6 bases). Trimming pared 10 bases from V and 10 bases from J, leaving 14 bases between. Per germline, CDR1 MNHEY and CDR2 SVGAGI. This CDR3 has 11 amino acids. CDR3 region: CATSRAGEQFF. Written as DNA, the CDR3 is TGTGCCACCTCTAGGGCGGGAGAGCAGTTCTTC.

J is TRBJ2-7 and V is TRBV20-1; 7 bases match TRBD2. Unmatched junction bases numbered 6, after V lost 4 bases and J lost 3 bases. Germline CDR1 DFQATT, CDR2 SNEGSKA (reference sequence). The CDR3 extends over 13 amino acids. The CDR3: CSANPSGIYEQYF. CDR3 DNA: TGCAGTGCTAACCCGAGCGGGATCTACGAGCAGTACTTC.

The chain combines TRBV12-3 or TRBV12-4 with TRBJ2-3; D may be TRBD2 (6 bases). Trimming pared 1 base from V and 4 bases from J, leaving 9 bases between. The CDR3 loop spans 14 amino acids. The CDR3 nucleotides read TGTGCCAGCAGTTTAGAGGCTAGCGCAGATACGCAGTATTTT. This gives the protein CASSLEASADTQYF.